These T cell receptor beta chains were read from a single sample in a study of T-cell memory formation after mild COVID-19. TCRdb re-called the 5' RACE reads with MiXCR, one entry per CDR3 protein. The data contain about 340,000 distinct CDR3 sequences, roughly 13% of them singletons. The sequenced material came from PBMCs or a T cell subset sorted from them (not recorded which). Receptor source: a man aged 18 to 30 who had mild COVID-19 (a few samples of this study predate the infection). Cell type and time point are not known. The conserved cysteine and the conserved F or W are not part of the CDR3 here. The D gene is left open where the match is weak.

cdr3_aa	d_call	v_call	j_call
ASSSGTGIYEQY	TRBD1	TRBV6-2/TRBV6-3	TRBJ2-7
SASRPGRNTDTQY	-	TRBV20-1	TRBJ2-3
ASSLGDRGFTDTQY	TRBD1	TRBV5-1	TRBJ2-3
ASTRGGGAGDTQY	-	TRBV5-1	TRBJ2-3
ASSEAGTTNTGELF	-	TRBV7-9	TRBJ2-2
SATPELAGGAETQY	TRBD2	TRBV20-1	TRBJ2-5
ARSVGRGLTYEQY	-	TRBV2	TRBJ2-7
ASRQGQTNTEAF	TRBD1	TRBV5-1	TRBJ1-1
ASITQRGSSYSEQF	TRBD2	TRBV7-9	TRBJ2-1
ASSVVILQGFDTEAF	-	TRBV9	TRBJ1-1
ASSSEGSTNSPLH	-	TRBV5-1	TRBJ1-6
ATSDARDSHGYNEQF	TRBD1	TRBV24-1	TRBJ2-1
ASSLGPGFNQPQH	-	TRBV7-9	TRBJ1-5
SARDATNFGNEQF	-	TRBV20-1	TRBJ2-1
ASTDSPRTSGANVLT	-	TRBV6-5	TRBJ2-6
ASSYSGLAGVYNEQF	TRBD2	TRBV6-6	TRBJ2-1
ASSFDPGTGLEQF	TRBD1	TRBV5-5	TRBJ2-1
ASKAGGNNSPLH	TRBD1	TRBV2	TRBJ1-6
SARWGAVGYGYT	-	TRBV20-1	TRBJ1-2
ASSFQGDPEAF	-	TRBV27	TRBJ1-1
ASSSGEGWGETQY	TRBD2	TRBV7-8	TRBJ2-5
ASTLDRASSYNEQF	TRBD1	TRBV5-1	TRBJ2-1
ASSLTGWSKNIQY	-	TRBV7-2	TRBJ2-4
ASRGTGTGSSPLH	TRBD1	TRBV7-2	TRBJ1-6
ASSLVVGRANSPLH	-	TRBV12-3/TRBV12-4	TRBJ1-6
ASSPGRGTNYEQY	-	TRBV12-3/TRBV12-4	TRBJ2-7
ASERGGGRGTEAF	-	TRBV25-1	TRBJ1-1
ASSPPTRDYEQY	-	TRBV5-1	TRBJ2-7
SARRQNSPLH	-	TRBV20-1	TRBJ1-6
ASSYIGTGNQPQH	TRBD1	TRBV6-2/TRBV6-3	TRBJ1-5
ASSPNTGQETQY	TRBD1	TRBV18	TRBJ2-5
ATRDYKTQY	TRBD2	TRBV10-3	TRBJ2-5
ASSALGTGGETQY	TRBD1	TRBV9	TRBJ2-5
ASSPDPGLSTDTQY	TRBD2	TRBV5-1	TRBJ2-3
ASSSDREQGDTQY	TRBD1	TRBV7-9	TRBJ2-3
AWSALGTNEKLF	-	TRBV30	TRBJ1-4
ASSLVGAGEGQPQH	-	TRBV5-5	TRBJ1-5
ASRYTGMPSYGYT	-	TRBV5-1	TRBJ1-2
ASSPSTGRNTEAF	TRBD1	TRBV25-1	TRBJ1-1
ASSTPQGNEQF	-	TRBV5-1	TRBJ2-1
ASSQTSGTGYGEQF	TRBD1	TRBV3-1	TRBJ2-1
ASSQSGTRITDTQY	TRBD2	TRBV3-1	TRBJ2-3
ATSLDHNQPQH	-	TRBV15	TRBJ1-5
ASSHLELGYNEQF	-	TRBV7-3	TRBJ2-1
ASSRTGGGNTIY	TRBD1	TRBV5-1	TRBJ1-3
ASSPRITDEQF	-	TRBV6-5	TRBJ2-1
ASSLEGGGPETQY	-	TRBV7-8	TRBJ2-5
ASSLGQGYGYT	TRBD1	TRBV12-3/TRBV12-4	TRBJ1-2
ASSPTGQGDTEAF	TRBD1	TRBV18	TRBJ1-1
ASIREGTDTQY	-	TRBV6-6	TRBJ2-3
AYSSTGGTGELF	TRBD2	TRBV7-8	TRBJ2-2
ASPQGHLQETQY	-	TRBV7-3	TRBJ2-5
ASSHTSGSYEQY	TRBD2	TRBV4-3	TRBJ2-7
ASRPSGGPYNEQF	TRBD2	TRBV12-3/TRBV12-4	TRBJ2-1
ASSLSRTGEQF	TRBD1	TRBV7-8	TRBJ2-1
ASKPLGGNDNEQF	-	TRBV5-1	TRBJ2-1
ASSLLASGGDNEQF	TRBD2	TRBV13	TRBJ2-1